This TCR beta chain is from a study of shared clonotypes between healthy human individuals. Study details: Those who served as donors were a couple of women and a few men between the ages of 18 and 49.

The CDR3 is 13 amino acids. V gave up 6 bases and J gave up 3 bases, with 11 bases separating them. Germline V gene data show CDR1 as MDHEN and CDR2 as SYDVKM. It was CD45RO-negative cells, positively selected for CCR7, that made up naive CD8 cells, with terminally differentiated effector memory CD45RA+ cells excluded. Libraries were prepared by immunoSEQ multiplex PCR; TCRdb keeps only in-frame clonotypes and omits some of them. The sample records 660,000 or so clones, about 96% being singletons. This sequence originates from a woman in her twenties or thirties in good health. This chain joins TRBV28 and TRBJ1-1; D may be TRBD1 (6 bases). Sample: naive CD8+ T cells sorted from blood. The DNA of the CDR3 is TGTGCCAGCAGCCTACAGGGTCACACTGAAGCTTTCTTT. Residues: CASSLQGHTEAFF.